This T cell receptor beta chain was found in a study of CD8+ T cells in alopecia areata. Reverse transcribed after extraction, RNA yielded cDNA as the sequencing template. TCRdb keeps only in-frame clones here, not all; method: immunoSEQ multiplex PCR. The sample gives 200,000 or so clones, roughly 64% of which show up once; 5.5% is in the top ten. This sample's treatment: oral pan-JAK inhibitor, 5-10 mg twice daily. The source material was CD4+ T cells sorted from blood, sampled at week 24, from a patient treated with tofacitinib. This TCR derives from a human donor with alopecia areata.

CDR3 nucleotides: TGTGCCAGCTCAACGGCGGGGGAGACCCAGTACTTC. Protein product: CASSTAGETQYF. V usage is TRBV11-2 and J usage is TRBJ2-5; possibly TRBD2 for D (6 bases). The CDR3 length is 12 residues. V lost 8 bases, J lost 5 bases, and 12 bases lay in between. Germline V gene sequence: CDR1 SGHAT, CDR2 FQNNGV.